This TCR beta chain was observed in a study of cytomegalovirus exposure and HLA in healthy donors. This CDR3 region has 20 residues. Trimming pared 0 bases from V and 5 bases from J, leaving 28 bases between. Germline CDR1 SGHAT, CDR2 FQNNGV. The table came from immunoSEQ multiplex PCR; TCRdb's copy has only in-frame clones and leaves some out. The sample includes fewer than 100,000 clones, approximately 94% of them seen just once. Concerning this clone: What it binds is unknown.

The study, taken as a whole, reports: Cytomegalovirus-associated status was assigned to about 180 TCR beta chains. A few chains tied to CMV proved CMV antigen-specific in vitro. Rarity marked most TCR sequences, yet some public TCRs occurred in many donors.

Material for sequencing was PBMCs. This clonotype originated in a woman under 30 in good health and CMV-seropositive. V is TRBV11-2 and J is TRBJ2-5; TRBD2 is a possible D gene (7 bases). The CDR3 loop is CASSLDVPGGRAGESETQYF. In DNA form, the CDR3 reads TGTGCCAGCAGCTTAGATGTGCCGGGGGGCCGCGCAGGAGAGTCGGAGACCCAGTACTTC.